Below are 10 T cell receptor beta chains sequenced from a single sample in a study of blood T cell repertoires in COVID-19. TCRdb's table, derived via immunoSEQ multiplex PCR, lists solely in-frame clones and lacks some. The table has under 300,000 clones, roughly nine tenths seen once. Material for sequencing was peripheral blood. Source of these receptors: a woman between 25 and 40 years old with COVID-19, enrolled during active disease.

The chain has TRBV10-3 and TRBJ2-1, with 8 nucleotides matching TRBD1. Germline-derived CDR1 and CDR2 are ENHRY and SYGVKD. With 5 bases clipped from V and 7 bases from J, the junction kept 4 bases outside the gene matches. The CDR3 is 13 amino acids. The CDR3, as DNA: TGTGCCATCAGTAAGGACAGGGAAAATGAGCAGTTCTTC. Its translation: CAISKDRENEQFF.

The chain couples TRBV4-2 to TRBJ1-1, with 9 bases matching TRBD1. CDR3 length equals 15 residues. The V segment lost 1 base and the J segment 5 bases; nucleotides outside the gene matches: 5. The germline gives CDR1 LGHNA, CDR2 YNFKEQ. CDR3 nucleotide sequence: TGTGCCAGCAGCCAAGGTGACAGGGGGAAGACTGAAGCTTTCTTT. The encoded protein is CASSQGDRGKTEAFF.

DNA of the CDR3: TGTGCCAGCAGCCCCGCTCTAGTCTCTGGAAACACCATATATTTT. Protein product: CASSPALVSGNTIYF. The chain has TRBV7-9 and TRBJ1-3; D is uncertain. The length of the CDR3 is 15 residues. Germline V gives CDR1 SEHNR, CDR2 FQNEAQ (reference sequence). V lost 5 bases, J lost 0 bases, and 11 bases lay in between.

This sequence joins TRBV3-1 (or the pseudogene TRBV3-2) and TRBJ1-2, with 10 bases matching TRBD1. The CDR3 extends over 15 amino acids. After removal of 5 bases from V and 4 bases from J, the junction contained 7 bases not matched to a gene. The germline CDR1 and CDR2 sequences are LGHDT and YNNKEL (reference sequence). CDR3 residues: CASSTRTGGGYGYTF. CDR3 coding DNA: TGTGCCAGCAGCACCCGGACAGGGGGGGGCTATGGCTACACCTTC.

The rearrangement joins TRBV19 to TRBJ2-1, with 9 bases that match TRBD2. The germline V gene has CDR1 LNHDA and CDR2 SQIVND (reference sequence). CDR3 length equals 15 residues. The ends lost 1 base at V and 8 bases at J; junction bases unmatched: 6. The CDR3 region has the DNA TGTGCCAGTAGTATAGGCGGGGGGGATTTCGATGAGCAGTTCTTC. It is translated as CASSIGGGDFDEQFF.

This rearrangement joins TRBV7-8 to TRBJ1-2, with 10 bases that match TRBD1. With V trimmed by 5 bases and J by 5 bases, 8 bases remained unmatched. The germline gives CDR1 SGHVS, CDR2 FQNEAQ. The CDR3 runs 15 residues. The CDR3: CASSPPGQGLYGYTF. The CDR3 DNA reads TGTGCCAGCAGCCCGCCGGGACAGGGGCTGTATGGCTACACCTTC.

V is TRBV27 and J is TRBJ2-7, with TRBD1 matching over 9 bases. Germline V lookup: CDR1 MNHEY, CDR2 SMNVEV (reference sequence). The CDR3 is 16 residues long. The V segment lost 5 bases and the J segment 5 bases; nucleotides outside the gene matches: 13. The CDR3 DNA sequence: TGTGCCAGCAGTACGGGGCCGGGACAGGGAGTCCACGAGCAGTACTTC. Its translation: CASSTGPGQGVHEQYF.

The V call is TRBV4-2, the J call TRBJ2-1; D is possibly TRBD2 (5 bases). V lost 2 bases and J lost 0, with 8 bases in between. The CDR3 is made up of 15 amino acids. CDR1 and CDR2 (germline): LGHNA, YNFKEQ. CDR3 in amino acids: CASSQTRDSYNEQFF. For the CDR3, the DNA is TGTGCCAGCAGCCAAACTAGAGACTCCTACAATGAGCAGTTCTTC.

Only one count was recorded for this clone. The rearrangement links TRBV5-6 to TRBJ2-7; 11 bases match TRBD2. The V gene's germline CDR1 is SGHDT and CDR2 YYEEEE. J was trimmed by 3 bases and V by 4 bases; bases with no gene match: 3. The CDR3 has 14 residues. CDR3 sequence (DNA): TGTGCCAGCAGCGCGACTAGCGGGGTCTACGAGCAGTACTTC. This codes for CASSATSGVYEQYF.

The chain has TRBV15 and TRBJ2-3, with 10 bases identical to TRBD1. This CDR3 has 17 amino acids. The germline V gene has CDR1 LNHNV and CDR2 YYDKDF (reference sequence). V lost 2 bases and J lost 1; bases outside the gene matches: 6. CDR3 DNA: TGTGCCACCAGCAGACCGGGACAGGGGTTTGGCACAGATACGCAGTATTTT. Translated: CATSRPGQGFGTDTQYF.